Shown below are 29 T cell receptor beta chains from a single sample sequenced in a study of blood T cell repertoires in COVID-19. Produced via immunoSEQ multiplex PCR; TCRdb's table is partial and in-frame only. This sample has approximately 81,000 clones, with around 89% found just once. The specimen sequenced was peripheral blood. Receptors were obtained from a man aged 65 to 79 with active or convalescent COVID-19.

The V gene is TRBV6-2 or TRBV6-3, the J gene TRBJ1-1, with 7 bases matching TRBD1. V was pared by 2 bases and J by 5 bases, with 8 bases of the junction left unmatched. Germline V gives CDR1 MNHEY, CDR2 SVGEGT. The CDR3 spans 15 residues. The CDR3 DNA reads TGTGCCAGCAGTTACCCGGGCAGGGGGGAGACTGAAGCTTTCTTT. It specifies CASSYPGRGETEAFF.

The chain has TRBV20-1 and TRBJ2-3; 7 bases are a match to TRBD2. From germline, CDR1 is DFQATT and CDR2 SNEGSKA (reference sequence). The CDR3 totals 17 residues. V lost 3 bases, J lost 4 bases, and 16 bases stayed unmatched. CDR3: CSASFPSGYIHPDTQYF. The CDR3 bases are TGCAGTGCTAGTTTTCCTAGCGGATATATACACCCAGATACGCAGTATTTT.

This clone was detected once. J is TRBJ2-7 and V is TRBV15, with no clear D. Trimming cost V 5 bases and J 3 bases, with 14 bases left between them. This CDR3 contains 14 residues. Looked up from germline, CDR1 is LNHNV and CDR2 is YYDKDF (reference sequence). Written as DNA, the CDR3 is TGTGCCACCAGCCCAGAGAGAGGTAACTACGAGCAGTACTTC. It is translated as CATSPERGNYEQYF.

The chain couples TRBV10-3 to TRBJ1-1, with TRBD1 identical over 11 bases. The CDR3 contains 14 residues. The germline V gene has CDR1 ENHRY and CDR2 SYGVKD. V dropped 6 bases and J dropped 4; count of bases not matched to a gene: 4. The CDR3 region is CAIRPGTGGTEAFF. The CDR3 DNA reads as TGTGCCATCAGGCCCGGGACAGGGGGCACTGAAGCTTTCTTT.

This chain joins TRBV3-1 (or the pseudogene TRBV3-2) and TRBJ1-5; 8 bases are a match to TRBD1. The CDR3 spans 14 residues. Germline assignment: CDR1 LGHDT and CDR2 YNNKEL (reference sequence). V shed 4 bases and J 6 bases; nucleotides not matched to a gene: 5. The CDR3 here is CASSLGQGGQPQHF. CDR3 bases: TGTGCCAGCAGCCTTGGACAGGGAGGTCAGCCCCAGCATTTT.

The V call is TRBV11-3, the J call TRBJ1-1; D is perhaps TRBD1 (6 bases). This CDR3 contains 13 residues. Germline CDR1 SGHNT, CDR2 YENEEA. The germline V and J ends were trimmed by 4 bases and 3 bases, with 9 bases remaining between them. CDR3 amino acids: CASSWGQDTEAFF. The CDR3 DNA reads as TGTGCCAGCAGCTGGGGACAAGACACTGAAGCTTTCTTT.

V gene TRBV5-6 combines with J gene TRBJ1-2; 7 positions agree with TRBD1. Germline trimming cut 0 bases from V and 6 bases from J; bases unmatched to any gene: 5. From germline, CDR1 is SGHDT and CDR2 YYEEEE. This CDR3 contains 14 residues. The CDR3 DNA sequence: TGTGCCAGCAGCTTGGGCCGCAGGGGGAATGGCTACACCTTC. Translation gives CASSLGRRGNGYTF.

The chain employs TRBV4-1 and TRBJ1-6, with D unclear. Deletions cut 0 bases from V and 0 bases from J, with 18 bases between. Germline V gives CDR1 MGHRA, CDR2 YSYEKL. CDR3 length equals 20 residues. The CDR3 bases are TGCGCCAGCAGCCAAGATCCCTTTTTAACCGGGTTCTCCTATAATTCACCCCTCCACTTT. Amino acid sequence: CASSQDPFLTGFSYNSPLHF.

In its sample, this clone was seen once. The J gene is TRBJ1-1, the V gene TRBV19; TRBD1 aligns across 7 bases. V gave up 3 bases and J gave up 4 bases; unmatched junction bases: 8. This CDR3 has 15 amino acids. The germline V gene encodes CDR1 LNHDA and CDR2 SQIVND (reference sequence). The CDR3 DNA reads TGTGCCAGTAGTATTTCCGGGACAGTAGTCACTGAAGCTTTCTTT. As protein: CASSISGTVVTEAFF.

The chain combines TRBV7-9 with TRBJ2-7; D perhaps matches TRBD1 (5 bases). The germline V gene has CDR1 SEHNR and CDR2 FQNEAQ (reference sequence). The CDR3 extends over 16 amino acids. V dropped 4 bases and J dropped 4 bases, with 20 bases sitting between them. CDR3 DNA sequence: TGTGCCAGCAGCTCGACTTTAAGGGGTTTTATTTACGAGCAGTACTTC. Its translation is CASSSTLRGFIYEQYF.

The genes are TRBV7-9 and TRBJ2-1, with D perhaps TRBD1 (6 bases). The CDR3 has 15 amino acids. Trimming took 3 bases from V and 0 from J, leaving 9 bases between them. Germline CDR1 is SEHNR and CDR2 is FQNEAQ (reference sequence). This CDR3 is CASSFRTDSYNEQFF. Here the CDR3 DNA reads TGTGCCAGCAGCTTTCGGACAGACTCCTACAATGAGCAGTTCTTC.

The chain is built from TRBV27 and TRBJ2-3; 7 bases match TRBD2. Trimming took 5 bases from V and 4 from J; bases not matched to a gene: 12. In germline, CDR1 is MNHEY, CDR2 SMNVEV (reference sequence). The CDR3 is 16 residues long. CDR3 amino acids: CASSPWTSPLADTQYF. The CDR3 DNA reads TGTGCCAGCAGTCCATGGACTAGTCCCCTCGCAGATACGCAGTATTTT.

The chain joins TRBV11-2 to TRBJ2-3; D remains unclear. With 6 bases removed from V and 6 bases from J, the gap between germline ends came to 7 bases. CDR3 length: 11 residues. Germline CDR1 and CDR2: SGHAT and FQNNGV. The CDR3 here is CASRTRDTQYF. For the CDR3, the DNA is TGTGCCAGCAGGACGAGGGATACGCAGTATTTT.

The genes are TRBV2 and TRBJ2-3; no clear D. CDR3 length: 15 amino acids. V was shortened by 4 bases and J by 0 bases, with 11 bases between the two germline ends. Germline CDR1 reads SNHLY; CDR2 reads FYNNEI. In DNA form, the CDR3 reads TGTGCCAGCAGTGGGGCCCTTTCTAGCACAGATACGCAGTATTTT. Its translation is CASSGALSSTDTQYF.

DNA of the CDR3: TGTGCCAGCAGCTTATGGTCTAGCATCAATGAGCAGTTCTTC. Translation gives CASSLWSSINEQFF. The J gene is TRBJ2-1, the V gene TRBV7-2, with D maybe TRBD2 (5 bases). This CDR3 contains 14 residues. Trimming stripped 2 bases from V and 6 bases from J, with 11 bases between. From germline, CDR1 is SGHTA and CDR2 FQGNSA.

V usage is TRBV30 and J usage is TRBJ2-5; a possible D gene is TRBD1 (5 bases). Trimming removed 3 bases from V and 4 bases from J, with 15 bases in between. Germline CDR1 reads GTSNPN; CDR2 reads SVGIG (reference sequence). CDR3 length: 14 residues. CDR3 DNA sequence: TGTGCCTGGAGAATTAAGGGGCCAAGAGAGACCCAGTACTTC. Translated: CAWRIKGPRETQYF.

This chain joins TRBV7-2 and TRBJ2-1; 10 nucleotides match TRBD1. Unmatched junction bases numbered 9, after V lost 5 bases and J lost 5 bases. This CDR3 has 16 amino acids. Germline CDR1 is SGHTA and CDR2 is FQGNSA. The CDR3 reads CASSPSTGQGNNEQFF. CDR3 DNA sequence: TGTGCCAGCAGCCCGAGCACGGGACAGGGGAACAATGAGCAGTTCTTC.

This sequence joins TRBV28 and TRBJ1-4; no definite D call. Germline CDR1 and CDR2: MDHEN and SYDVKM. The V end lost 9 bases, the J end lost 7 bases, and 21 bases lay between the germline ends. The CDR3 is 15 amino acids. CDR3 DNA: TGTGCCAGTAAGTTTATGGTGGTGGTTAGTGAAAAACTGTTTTTT. This codes for CASKFMVVVSEKLFF.

V usage is TRBV18 and J usage is TRBJ1-3; D is unclear. The V gene's germline CDR1 is KGHSH and CDR2 LQKENI. Trimming cost V 4 bases and J 4 bases, with 14 bases left between them. This CDR3 comprises 15 residues. The CDR3 protein is CASSLEQSLGNTIYF. The CDR3 DNA reads as TGTGCCAGCTCACTGGAACAGTCCCTCGGAAACACCATATATTTT.

The V gene is TRBV7-9, the J gene TRBJ1-1, with D unresolved. The CDR3 covers 13 residues. V lost 5 bases, J lost 4 bases, and 11 bases lay in between. Germline loops: CDR1 SEHNR, CDR2 FQNEAQ (reference sequence). The chain's CDR3 is CASSPRLFTEAFF. CDR3 DNA: TGTGCCAGCAGCCCCAGGCTCTTCACTGAAGCTTTCTTT.

The rearrangement links TRBV6-5 to TRBJ2-7, with 8 nucleotides matching TRBD1. Losses at the gene ends were 6 bases for V and 6 bases for J; bases not matched to a gene: 13. This CDR3 is built from 15 residues. From germline, CDR1 is MNHEY and CDR2 SVGAGI. CDR3 in amino acids: CASSRLQGDLSEQYF. In DNA, the CDR3 is TGTGCCAGCAGCCGACTACAGGGGGACCTTTCCGAGCAGTACTTC.

The rearrangement links TRBV4-2 to TRBJ1-3; D may be TRBD1 (6 bases). The V end lost 5 bases, the J end lost 0 bases, and 20 bases lay between the germline ends. The germline gives CDR1 LGHNA, CDR2 YNFKEQ. This CDR3 comprises 18 residues. The CDR3 region is CASSSPFRGSDSGNTIYF. As DNA, the CDR3 is TGTGCCAGCAGCTCCCCATTCAGGGGCAGCGACTCTGGAAACACCATATATTTT.

The count of this clone is one. The chain couples TRBV19 to TRBJ2-7; 10 bases are a match to TRBD1. The CDR3 loop spans 15 amino acids. The V segment lost 2 bases and the J segment 6 bases; nucleotides outside the gene matches: 7. Germline values: CDR1 LNHDA, CDR2 SQIVND (reference sequence). The CDR3 nucleotides are TGTGCCAGTAGTATATCAGGACAGGGGGAAAGCGAGCAGTACTTC. This sequence encodes CASSISGQGESEQYF.

The chain links TRBV19 to TRBJ1-1; TRBD1 might be the D (6 bases). The CDR3 runs 14 residues. Trimming stripped 7 bases from V and 1 base from J, with 13 bases between. Germline V gene data show CDR1 as LNHDA and CDR2 as SQIVND (reference sequence). The CDR3 DNA sequence: TGTGCCAGTACCCCGGGACATCAGAACACTGAAGCTTTCTTT. Its translation is CASTPGHQNTEAFF. Based on the CDR3 plus reference TRBV19 and TRBJ1-1, the full variable domain is DGGITQSPKYLFRKEGQNVTLSCEQNLNHDAMYWYRQDPGQGLRLIYYSQIVNDFQKGDIAEGYSVSREKKESFPLTVTSAQKNPTAFYLCASTPGHQNTEAFFGQGTRLTVV.

The gene calls are TRBV7-8 and TRBJ2-2; possibly TRBD1 for D (6 bases). The germline V and J ends were trimmed by 1 base and 6 bases, with 15 bases remaining between them. CDR1 is SGHVS and CDR2 is FQNEAQ in the germline V gene. The CDR3 loop spans 16 amino acids. As DNA, the CDR3 is TGTGCCAGCAGCTTAGGGTCCAGGGGAGTGGCCGGGGAGCTGTTTTTT. This encodes CASSLGSRGVAGELFF.

The genes are TRBV6-6 and TRBJ2-3; 9 nucleotides match TRBD1. This CDR3 is built from 15 residues. Germline V CDR1 and CDR2: MNHNY, SVGAGI (reference sequence). V dropped 8 bases and J dropped 6; count of bases not matched to a gene: 12. The CDR3 DNA reads TGTGCCAGCGGTTCCTTGGGACAGGGCGCGGATACGCAGTATTTT. Protein product: CASGSLGQGADTQYF.

The chain employs TRBV14 and TRBJ1-2, with 7 bases matching TRBD1. In germline, CDR1 is SGHDN, CDR2 FVKESK. The ends lost 0 bases at V and 4 bases at J; junction bases unmatched: 8. This CDR3 spans 16 amino acids. CDR3 bases: TGTGCCAGCAGCCAAGATTTAATGGGACAGATCTATGGCTACACCTTC. Translation gives CASSQDLMGQIYGYTF.

This chain connects TRBV7-2 to TRBJ1-5, with D uncertain. The CDR3 loop spans 15 amino acids. V lost 5 bases and J lost 4, with 15 bases in between. Germline loops: CDR1 SGHTA, CDR2 FQGNSA. The CDR3 sequence: CASSPVPDYNQPQHF. The CDR3 DNA is TGTGCCAGCAGCCCGGTCCCGGACTATAATCAGCCCCAGCATTTT.

V usage is TRBV5-1 and J usage is TRBJ2-7; D possibly corresponds to TRBD1 (5 bases). Germline values: CDR1 SGHRS, CDR2 YFSETQ. There are 16 residues in the CDR3. Between the trimmed V and J ends, which lost 4 bases and 5 bases, there was a span of 22 bases. CDR3 residues: CASSPDIGPVRDEQYF. CDR3 sequence (DNA): TGCGCCAGCAGCCCGGACATCGGGCCCGTTAGGGACGAGCAGTACTTC.